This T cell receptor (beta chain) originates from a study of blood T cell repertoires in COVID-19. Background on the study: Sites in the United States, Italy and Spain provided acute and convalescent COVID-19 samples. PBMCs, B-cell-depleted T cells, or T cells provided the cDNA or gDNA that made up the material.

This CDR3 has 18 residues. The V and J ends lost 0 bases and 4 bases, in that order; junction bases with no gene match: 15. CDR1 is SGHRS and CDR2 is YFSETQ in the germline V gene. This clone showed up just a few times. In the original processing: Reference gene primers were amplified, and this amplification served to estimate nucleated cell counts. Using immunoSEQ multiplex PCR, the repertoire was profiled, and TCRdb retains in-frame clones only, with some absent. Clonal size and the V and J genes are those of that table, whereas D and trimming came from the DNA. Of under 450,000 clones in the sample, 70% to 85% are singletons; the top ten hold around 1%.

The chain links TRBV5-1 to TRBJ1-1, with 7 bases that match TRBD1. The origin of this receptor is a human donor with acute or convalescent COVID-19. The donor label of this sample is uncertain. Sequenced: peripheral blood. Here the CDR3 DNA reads TGCGCCAGCAGCTTGGTATCATTGGGTAGGGGGCTGGGCACTGAAGCTTTCTTT. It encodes CASSLVSLGRGLGTEAFF.